This T cell receptor beta chain was identified in a study of T cells after posttransplantation cyclophosphamide. This clone appeared a single time. Its antigen is undetermined. The protocol was immunoSEQ multiplex PCR, while the TCRdb copy is restricted to in-frame clones and leaves out a portion. Among approximately 6,900 clones listed, 95% to 98% were seen once. Cells defined as naive were viable CD3+CD4+ or CD3+CD8+ and CCR7+CD45RA+CD45RO-CD95-CD27+CD28+. Study-wide results and caveats: TRB overlap between skin or GI tissue T cells and blood was limited. Donor-recipient repertoire similarity was low at 1-2 months, rising over year one.

Between the trimmed V and J ends, which lost 4 bases and 0 bases, there was a span of 11 bases. CDR3 length equals 14 residues. Germline CDR1 is SGHDT and CDR2 is YYEEEE. The sample comprised naive CD8+ T cells sorted from PBMCs. This receptor was identified in a young woman in good health and a related stem cell transplant donor. V usage is TRBV5-6 and J usage is TRBJ2-7; a possible D gene is TRBD2 (5 bases). The CDR3 nucleotides are TGTGCCAGCAGCAGGGTTACTAGCTCCTACGAGCAGTACTTC. Translated, it gives CASSRVTSSYEQYF.